The 21 T cell receptor beta chains below come from one sample, sequenced in a study of cytomegalovirus exposure and HLA in healthy donors. In the PCR, 60 Vbeta and 13 Jbeta primers were used. Data came from immunoSEQ multiplex PCR; TCRdb stores just in-frame clones and leaves some out. This sample has about 110,000 clones, with approximately 71% found just once. The sample comprised PBMCs. These receptor sequences come from a man aged 35 to 55 in good health and CMV-seronegative.

The J gene is TRBJ2-1, the V gene TRBV18; D possibly corresponds to TRBD1 (5 bases). Trimming took off 2 bases at V and 7 bases at J, with 15 bases between the two ends. The CDR3 loop spans 15 amino acids. Germline loops: CDR1 KGHSH, CDR2 LQKENI. CDR3 bases: TGTGCCAGCTCACCAGCTGAAGGGGTTGCAAATGAGCAGTTCTTC. Amino acids: CASSPAEGVANEQFF.

Here the CDR3 reads CSVVGSTSASYNEQFF. CDR3 bases: TGCAGCGTTGTAGGGTCAACTAGCGCCTCCTACAATGAGCAGTTCTTC. The rearrangement links TRBV29-1 to TRBJ2-1, with TRBD2 matching over 7 bases. The V and J ends lost 4 bases and 0 bases, in that order; junction bases with no gene match: 9. Germline CDR1 SQVTM, CDR2 ANQGSEA. The CDR3 length is 16 residues.

This clone was seen more than once but under ten times. The chain carries TRBV7-8 and TRBJ2-5; D unresolved. V was pared by 1 base and J by 2 bases, with 8 bases between. The CDR3 has 14 residues. Germline CDR1 and CDR2: SGHVS and FQNEAQ. The CDR3, as DNA: TGTGCCAGCAGCTTAGGGCGGCAACAAGAGACCCAGTACTTC. Protein: CASSLGRQQETQYF.

The V gene is TRBV2, the J gene TRBJ2-6, with TRBD1 as a possible D gene (6 bases). Germline V gives CDR1 SNHLY, CDR2 FYNNEI. The CDR3 totals 15 residues. The germline V and J ends were trimmed by 5 bases and 3 bases, with 11 bases remaining between them. The CDR3 region has the DNA TGTGCCAGCAGTCCACAGGGTCTTGGGGCCAACGTCCTGACTTTC. Amino acid sequence: CASSPQGLGANVLTF.

The rearrangement uses TRBV5-1 and TRBJ1-4, with 9 bases fitting TRBD1. Germline values: CDR1 SGHRS, CDR2 YFSETQ. The CDR3 is 15 amino acids. V was pared by 0 bases and J by 7 bases, with 4 bases of the junction left unmatched. The CDR3 coding sequence is TGCGCCAGCAGCTTGGCGGGACAGGGAGGTGAAAAACTGTTTTTT. This gives the protein CASSLAGQGGEKLFF.

This clone was detected once. This chain joins TRBV7-8 and TRBJ1-1, with a tentative D call TRBD1 (5 bases). Germline CDR1 reads SGHVS; CDR2 reads FQNEAQ. This CDR3 is built from 16 residues. Trimming left V 2 bases short and J 0 bases short, with 13 bases between. The CDR3 loop is CASSLNSGTMNTEAFF. Written as DNA, the CDR3 is TGTGCCAGCAGCTTAAACTCTGGGACTATGAACACTGAAGCTTTCTTT.

This sequence joins TRBV7-9 and TRBJ2-5, with 7 nucleotides matching TRBD1. CDR3 length: 14 amino acids. The V segment lost 5 bases and the J segment 5 bases; nucleotides outside the gene matches: 8. In germline, CDR1 is SEHNR, CDR2 FQNEAQ (reference sequence). The CDR3 coding sequence is TGTGCCAGCAGCACCCGACAGGGCGGTGAGACCCAGTACTTC. Protein product: CASSTRQGGETQYF.

V gene TRBV7-9 combines with J gene TRBJ2-3; 8 bases are shared with TRBD2. The CDR3 extends over 16 amino acids. J gave up 0 bases and V 3 bases, and 5 bases lay outside the gene matches. The germline V gene encodes CDR1 SEHNR and CDR2 FQNEAQ (reference sequence). This CDR3 reads CASSFRGGSSTDTQYF. The DNA of the CDR3 is TGTGCCAGCAGCTTTCGCGGGGGGTCTAGCACAGATACGCAGTATTTT. Drawing the rest from reference TRBV7-9 and TRBJ2-3, the complete variable domain is DTGVSQNPRHKITKRGQNVTFRCDPISEHNRLYWYRQTLGQGPEFLTYFQNEAQLEKSRLLSDRFSAERPKGSFSTLEIQRTEQGDSAMYLCASSFRGGSSTDTQYFGPGTRLTVL.

The rearrangement joins TRBV10-2 to TRBJ1-2, with 8 positions matching TRBD1. The CDR3 length is 16 residues. Germline V lookup: CDR1 WSHSY, CDR2 SAAADI. V was clipped by 6 bases and J by 4 bases; unmatched bases: 13. The CDR3 here is CASSVSVRGRVYGYTF. CDR3 bases: TGCGCCAGCAGCGTCTCGGTCAGGGGGCGCGTCTATGGCTACACCTTC.

V and J are TRBV7-2 and TRBJ2-5, with TRBD1 matching 12 bases. The ends lost 4 bases at V and 5 bases at J; junction bases unmatched: 8. Germline V gives CDR1 SGHTA, CDR2 FQGNSA. The CDR3 has 16 residues. CDR3 sequence reads: CASSSGTGGFWETQYF. The DNA of the CDR3 is TGTGCCAGCAGCTCCGGGACAGGGGGCTTTTGGGAGACCCAGTACTTC.

The chain combines TRBV5-6 with TRBJ1-4; D is possibly TRBD1 (5 bases). Trimming removed 3 bases from V and 5 bases from J, with 14 bases in between. Germline CDR1 SGHDT, CDR2 YYEEEE. The CDR3 consists of 15 residues. The CDR3 bases are TGTGCCAGCAGCTGGAGGGACGGAACAAATGAAAAACTGTTTTTT. It codes for CASSWRDGTNEKLFF. The entire variable domain, with the rest obtained from reference TRBV5-6 and TRBJ1-4, is as follows: DAGVTQSPTHLIKTRGQQVTLRCSPKSGHDTVSWYQQALGQGPQFIFQYYEEEERQRGNFPDRFSGHQFPNYSSELNVNALLLGDSALYLCASSWRDGTNEKLFFGSGTQLSVL.

This clone was counted once. The rearrangement joins TRBV6-1 to TRBJ1-1, with D perhaps TRBD1 (5 bases). Germline-derived CDR1 and CDR2 are MNHNS and SASEGT. The V and J ends lost 1 base and 5 bases respectively, with 17 bases between them. The CDR3 contains 16 residues. The CDR3 sequence is CASSEVIGRAITEAFF. CDR3 coding DNA: TGTGCCAGCAGTGAAGTCATTGGCAGGGCGATAACTGAAGCTTTCTTT.

In this sample, this clone turned up once. This chain uses TRBV18 with TRBJ2-1; 8 bases agree with TRBD2. J was trimmed by 0 bases and V by 6 bases; bases with no gene match: 7. Germline V gives CDR1 KGHSH, CDR2 LQKENI. The CDR3 sequence is 16 residues long. CDR3: CASSPTSDSSYNEQFF. DNA for the CDR3: TGTGCCAGCTCCCCGACTAGCGATAGCTCCTACAATGAGCAGTTCTTC.

The chain is built from TRBV6-6 and TRBJ2-7; 9 bases agree with TRBD1. Trimming cost V 5 bases and J 2 bases; bases outside gene matches: 7. CDR3 size: 15 residues. CDR1 is MNHNY, CDR2 SVGAGI, per germline (reference sequence). CDR3: CASSMIQGATYEQYF. DNA for the CDR3: TGTGCCAGCAGTATGATACAGGGGGCAACCTACGAGCAGTACTTC.

Here the CDR3 DNA reads TGCGCCAGCAGCCAAGAGGGAGATCAGCCCCAGCATTTT. It is translated as CASSQEGDQPQHF. The genes are TRBV4-1 and TRBJ1-5; D gene uncertain. CDR3 length: 13 amino acids. CDR1 is MGHRA, CDR2 YSYEKL, per germline. V was cut by 0 bases and J by 5 bases, with 5 bases left in between.

DNA of the CDR3: TGTGCCAGCAGGACGGGACTCCCTAACTCCGACACCATATATTTT. As protein: CASRTGLPNSDTIYF. The chain combines TRBV6-1 with TRBJ1-3, with D possibly matching TRBD1 (5 bases). CDR1 and CDR2 (germline): MNHNS, SASEGT. Trimming left V 6 bases short and J 8 bases short, with 20 bases between. CDR3 length equals 15 residues.

The gene calls are TRBV5-1 and TRBJ2-3; 7 nucleotides agree with TRBD1. Trimming cost V 6 bases and J 2 bases; bases outside gene matches: 12. Germline-derived CDR1 and CDR2 are SGHRS and YFSETQ. This CDR3 comprises 16 residues. As DNA, the CDR3 is TGCGCCAGCAAGGGGTTGACAGGGTCCGACACAGATACGCAGTATTTT. Protein product: CASKGLTGSDTDTQYF.

The chain has TRBV7-8 and TRBJ2-1; 10 bases map to TRBD2. V shed 1 base, J shed 9 bases, and the junction held 12 bases outside the gene matches. CDR3 size: 17 residues. Per germline, CDR1 SGHVS and CDR2 FQNEAQ. The CDR3 coding sequence is TGTGCCAGCAGCTTAGAGATCAGCGGGGGGGCCTTAAGTGAGCAGTTCTTC. This codes for CASSLEISGGALSEQFF.

This chain connects TRBV29-1 to TRBJ2-3, with 7 bases matching TRBD1. From germline, CDR1 is SQVTM and CDR2 ANQGSEA. The CDR3 is 12 residues long. After removal of 4 bases from V and 7 bases from J, the junction contained 5 bases not matched to a gene. The CDR3 here is CSVGTGENTQYF. CDR3 in DNA: TGCAGCGTTGGAACAGGGGAAAATACGCAGTATTTT.

This chain connects TRBV29-1 to TRBJ1-2; D remains unclear. The CDR3 is 14 residues long. The germline V gene encodes CDR1 SQVTM and CDR2 ANQGSEA. Trimming took off 6 bases at V and 1 base at J, with 15 bases between the two ends. The CDR3 nucleotides are TGCAGCGTGGCTGACATACCGTTTAACTATGGCTACACCTTC. Amino acids: CSVADIPFNYGYTF.

This chain joins TRBV6-6 and TRBJ1-5; TRBD1 aligns across 7 bases. The V and J ends lost 6 bases and 3 bases, in that order; junction bases with no gene match: 5. CDR3 length equals 14 residues. Germline V CDR1 and CDR2: MNHNY, SVGAGI (reference sequence). The CDR3 sequence: CASSSQGINQPQHF. CDR3 sequence (DNA): TGTGCCAGCAGCTCACAGGGGATCAATCAGCCCCAGCATTTT.